This T cell receptor (beta chain) was sequenced during a study of cytomegalovirus exposure and HLA in healthy donors. Study results and limitations: Presence/absence comparisons presumed near-even sequencing depth among donors.

The germline gives CDR1 MNHNS, CDR2 SASEGT. The CDR3 consists of 15 residues. Deletions cut 6 bases from V and 3 bases from J, with 17 bases between. In its sample, this clone was seen once. What it binds is not known. Primers for the PCR totalled 60 Vbeta and 13 Jbeta. Generated by immunoSEQ multiplex PCR, the TCRdb table keeps only in-frame clones and is missing some. Here the sample spans around 180,000 clones, around 75% being singletons. Sequencing was performed on PBMCs. The receptor's source is a woman aged 50 to 60 in good health and CMV-seronegative. V gene TRBV6-1 combines with J gene TRBJ1-2; D remains ambiguous. CDR3 region: CASSALLTGYYGYTF. The CDR3 DNA follows: TGTGCCAGCAGCGCTCTATTGACGGGGTACTATGGCTACACCTTC.